The entry below describes one T cell receptor beta chain. These data originate in a study of cytomegalovirus exposure and HLA in healthy donors. Overall study context: HLA-typed donors were the source of some 85 million unique TCRs, which an early data release held.

PCR involved 60 Vbeta and 13 Jbeta primers. Some clones are missing from TCRdb's copy, which holds only in-frame ones; the method was immunoSEQ multiplex PCR. The sample consists of about 160,000 clones, approximately 80% of them appearing once. The CDR3 consists of 16 residues. Germline loops: CDR1 SGHTA, CDR2 FQGNSA. The V end lost 3 bases, the J end lost 3 bases, and 17 bases lay between the germline ends. Sequenced material: PBMCs. The sequence derives from a woman between 25 and 40 years old in good health and CMV-seronegative. The chain links TRBV7-2 to TRBJ1-1, with a tentative D call TRBD1 (5 bases). The CDR3 protein is CASSFPLGQGDTEAFF. For the CDR3, the DNA is TGTGCCAGCAGCTTTCCTCTGGGCCAAGGGGACACTGAAGCTTTCTTT.